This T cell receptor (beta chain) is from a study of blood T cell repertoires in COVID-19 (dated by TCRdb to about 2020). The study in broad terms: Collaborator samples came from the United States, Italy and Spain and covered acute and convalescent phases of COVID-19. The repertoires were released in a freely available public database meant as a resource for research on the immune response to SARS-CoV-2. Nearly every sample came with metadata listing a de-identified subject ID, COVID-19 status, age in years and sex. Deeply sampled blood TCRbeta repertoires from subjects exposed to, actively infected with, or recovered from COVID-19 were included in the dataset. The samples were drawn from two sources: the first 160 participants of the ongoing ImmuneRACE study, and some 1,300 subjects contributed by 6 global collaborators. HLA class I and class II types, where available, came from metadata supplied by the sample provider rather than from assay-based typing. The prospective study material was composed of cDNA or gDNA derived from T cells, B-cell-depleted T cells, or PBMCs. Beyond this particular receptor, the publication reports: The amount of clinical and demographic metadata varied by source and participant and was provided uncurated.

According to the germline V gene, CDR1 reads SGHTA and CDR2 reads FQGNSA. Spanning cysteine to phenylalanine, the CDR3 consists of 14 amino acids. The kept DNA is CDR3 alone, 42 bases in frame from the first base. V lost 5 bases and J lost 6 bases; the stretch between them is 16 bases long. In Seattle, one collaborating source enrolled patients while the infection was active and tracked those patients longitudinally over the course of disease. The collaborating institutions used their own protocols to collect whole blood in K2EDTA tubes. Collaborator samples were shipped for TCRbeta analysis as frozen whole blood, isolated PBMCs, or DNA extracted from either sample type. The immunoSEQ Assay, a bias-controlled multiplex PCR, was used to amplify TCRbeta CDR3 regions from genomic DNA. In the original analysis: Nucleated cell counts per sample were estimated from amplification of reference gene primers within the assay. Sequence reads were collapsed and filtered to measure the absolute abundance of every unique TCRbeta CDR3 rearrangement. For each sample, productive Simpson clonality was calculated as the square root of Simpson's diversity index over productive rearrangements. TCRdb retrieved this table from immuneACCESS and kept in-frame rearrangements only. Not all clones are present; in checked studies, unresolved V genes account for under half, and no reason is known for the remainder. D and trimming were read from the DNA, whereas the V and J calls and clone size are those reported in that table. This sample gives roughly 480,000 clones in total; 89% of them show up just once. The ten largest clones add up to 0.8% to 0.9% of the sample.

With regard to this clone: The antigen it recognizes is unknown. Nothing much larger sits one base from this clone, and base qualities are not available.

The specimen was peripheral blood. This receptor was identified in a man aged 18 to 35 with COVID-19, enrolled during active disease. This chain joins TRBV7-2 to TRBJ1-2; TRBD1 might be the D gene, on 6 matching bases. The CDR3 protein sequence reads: CASSRRTEEDGYTF. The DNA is TGTGCCAGCAGCCGTAGGACAGAAGAGGATGGCTACACCTTC.